Listed here are 22 T cell receptor beta chains from one sample, sequenced in a study of identical twins. Each CDR3 protein is one row after TCRdb ran MiXCR on the 5' RACE reads. This sample has 1.5 million to 2 million distinct CDR3 sequences, with around 33% found just once. The sequenced sample was cord blood. Every receptor here comes from a newborn girl in good health.

The chain couples TRBV2 to TRBJ1-1, with TRBD1 as a possible D gene (5 bases). The V end lost 9 bases, the J end lost 0 bases, and 17 bases lay between the germline ends. CDR1 is SNHLY, CDR2 FYNNEI, per germline. The CDR3 has 15 residues. CDR3 DNA: TGTGCCAGTCTAAATTCAGGGATTATGAACACTGAAGCTTTCTTT. Translating gives CASLNSGIMNTEAFF.

This CDR3 is CASSEGFVAGEQYF. In DNA form, the CDR3 reads TGTGCCAGCAGTGAAGGTTTCGTCGCGGGGGAGCAGTACTTC. This rearrangement joins TRBV2 to TRBJ2-7, with a tentative D call TRBD2 (6 bases). The CDR3 contains 14 residues. Germline V gene lookup returns CDR1 SNHLY and CDR2 FYNNEI. Trimming shortened V by 1 base and J by 7 bases, and 14 bases separated the two germline ends.

In this sample, this clonotype turned up a few times. The chain links TRBV6-1 to TRBJ1-2; maybe TRBD1 (6 bases). CDR1 and CDR2 (germline): MNHNS, SASEGT. V was clipped by 8 bases and J by 5 bases, with 15 bases between them. The CDR3 extends over 13 amino acids. CDR3 bases: TGTGCCAGCGCCGGGGGCGTTGGTTATGGCTACACCTTC. Residues: CASAGGVGYGYTF.

The rearrangement links TRBV7-9 to TRBJ2-7, with D possibly being TRBD2 (6 bases). This CDR3 is built from 15 residues. Germline values: CDR1 SEHNR, CDR2 FQNEAQ (reference sequence). V dropped 1 base and J dropped 6 bases, with 16 bases sitting between them. CDR3 DNA sequence: TGTGCCAGCAGCTTAGTCGGAGGGATTGGTGCCGAGCAGTACTTC. Translation gives CASSLVGGIGAEQYF.

The V and J genes are TRBV29-1 and TRBJ2-7, with D perhaps matching TRBD1 (6 bases). The germline V gene has CDR1 SQVTM and CDR2 ANQGSEA. Trimming left V 6 bases short and J 2 bases short, with 17 bases between. This CDR3 contains 14 residues. DNA for the CDR3: TGCAGCGTCAAGAACCAGGGGAACCCCTACGAGCAGTACTTC. Protein sequence: CSVKNQGNPYEQYF.

This clonotype turned up a few times. This chain's CDR3 is CASSLLARGETDTQYF. For the CDR3, the DNA is TGCGCCAGCAGCTTGTTAGCCCGGGGGGAAACAGATACGCAGTATTTT. This chain connects TRBV5-1 to TRBJ2-3; 7 bases agree with TRBD2. The CDR3 has 16 amino acids. V shed 1 base and J 3 bases; nucleotides not matched to a gene: 8. Germline V gives CDR1 SGHRS, CDR2 YFSETQ.

This clonotype was observed a few times. V is TRBV5-1 and J is TRBJ2-5, with 7 bases aligning to TRBD2. Germline V gene sequence: CDR1 SGHRS, CDR2 YFSETQ. J lost 0 bases, V lost 0 bases, and 5 bases had no gene match. CDR3 length: 16 residues. Here the CDR3 DNA reads TGCGCCAGCAGCTTGGCAGCTAGCGGCAACCAAGAGACCCAGTACTTC. Its translation: CASSLAASGNQETQYF.

CDR3 loop: CSVENRLAHNEQFF. The CDR3 coding sequence is TGCAGCGTTGAAAACCGACTAGCGCACAATGAGCAGTTCTTC. V gene TRBV29-1 combines with J gene TRBJ2-1, with 8 bases fitting TRBD2. The CDR3 totals 14 residues. Germline assignment: CDR1 SQVTM and CDR2 ANQGSEA. After removal of 2 bases from V and 5 bases from J, the junction contained 5 bases not matched to a gene.

The V and J genes are TRBV5-6 and TRBJ1-2; a weak D match, TRBD1 (6 bases). Germline V gene data show CDR1 as SGHDT and CDR2 as YYEEEE. The V gene lost 1 base and the J gene lost 3 bases, with 16 bases spanning the gap. The CDR3 loop spans 16 amino acids. In DNA form, the CDR3 reads TGTGCCAGCAGCTTGTACCTGACAGGTGGAGACTATGGCTACACCTTC. Its translation is CASSLYLTGGDYGYTF.

The CDR3, as DNA: TGTGCCAGCAGTTACGACAGGGCTACTGAAGCTTTCTTT. It codes for CASSYDRATEAFF. V and J are TRBV28 and TRBJ1-1, with TRBD1 identical over 7 bases. This CDR3 is built from 13 residues. V shed 4 bases, J shed 5 bases, and the junction held 4 bases outside the gene matches. The germline V gene encodes CDR1 MDHEN and CDR2 SYDVKM.

The CDR3 loop reads CSALSIGPDQPQHF. In DNA, the CDR3 is TGCAGTGCTCTTTCTATAGGGCCTGATCAGCCCCAGCATTTT. The V gene is TRBV20-1, the J gene TRBJ1-5; D gene uncertain. Germline CDR1 is DFQATT and CDR2 is SNEGSKA (reference sequence). The CDR3 has 14 amino acids. V lost 5 bases and J lost 5, with 16 bases in between.

On this clonotype itself: A read error may produce the germline difference seen at one junction end. CDR3 loop: CASNQVGEKLFF. The CDR3 DNA sequence: TGCGCCAGCAACCAAGTAGGCGAAAAACTGTTTTTT. The chain joins TRBV4-1 to TRBJ1-4; D remains ambiguous. From germline, CDR1 is MGHRA and CDR2 YSYEKL. The CDR3 length is 12 residues.

The rearrangement links TRBV20-1 to TRBJ2-1; 8 bases match TRBD2. V gave up 6 bases and J gave up 0 bases; unmatched junction bases: 10. The germline gives CDR1 DFQATT, CDR2 SNEGSKA (reference sequence). The CDR3 spans 16 residues. The CDR3 loop reads CSAQGLAGSSYNEQFF. CDR3 sequence (DNA): TGCAGTGCCCAGGGATTAGCGGGGAGCTCCTACAATGAGCAGTTCTTC.

The chain joins TRBV10-3 to TRBJ2-5, with D perhaps matching TRBD2 (5 bases). V lost 10 bases and J 11 bases, leaving 23 bases between the germline ends. This CDR3 region has 13 residues. CDR1 is ENHRY, CDR2 SYGVKD, per germline. CDR3 DNA sequence: TGTGCCACCCTAGAGGGCTCTCAGCAAGAGCAGTACTTC. It specifies CATLEGSQQEQYF.

This clonotype was seen ten or more times. Here the CDR3 DNA reads TGTGCCAGCAGGATGACAGGGACCTACGAGCAGTACTTC. Translation: CASRMTGTYEQYF. V is TRBV12-3 or TRBV12-4 and J is TRBJ2-7; 7 bases are a match to TRBD1. J lost 2 bases, V lost 6 bases, and 4 bases had no gene match. The CDR3 runs to 13 residues.

This clonotype was picked up a small number of times. V and J are TRBV28 and TRBJ2-7; TRBD2 agrees at 11 bases. J lost 4 bases, V lost 5 bases, and 7 bases had no gene match. The CDR3 has 15 amino acids. Germline V gives CDR1 MDHEN, CDR2 SYDVKM. The CDR3 coding sequence is TGTGCCAGCAGTCTAAAGACTAGCGGGGCTTACGAGCAGTACTTC. This codes for CASSLKTSGAYEQYF.

This clonotype has at least ten counts. J is TRBJ2-1 and V is TRBV5-1; 9 bases are shared with TRBD2. The ends lost 4 bases at V and 2 bases at J; junction bases unmatched: 7. Germline CDR1 SGHRS, CDR2 YFSETQ. The CDR3 runs to 16 residues. This chain's CDR3 is CASSAPLAGPYNEQFF. Written as DNA, the CDR3 is TGCGCCAGCAGCGCACCCCTAGCGGGACCCTACAATGAGCAGTTCTTC.

The table lists this clonotype with a few counts. V usage is TRBV20-1 and J usage is TRBJ1-4; D is unclear. This CDR3 spans 16 amino acids. Germline lookup yields CDR1 DFQATT and CDR2 SNEGSKA (reference sequence). Trimming removed 0 bases from V and 5 bases from J, with 16 bases in between. CDR3: CSAREYPLAGNEKLFF. DNA of the CDR3: TGCAGTGCTAGAGAGTATCCCCTAGCCGGGAATGAAAAACTGTTTTTT.

The CDR3 bases are TGTGCCAGCAGCAACGGGCGGTGGACTGAAGCTTTCTTT. Its translation: CASSNGRWTEAFF. The chain has TRBV12-3 or TRBV12-4 and TRBJ1-1; D is unclear. Trimming pared 6 bases from V and 5 bases from J, leaving 13 bases between. CDR3 size: 13 residues.

V is TRBV6-4 and J is TRBJ2-3; 14 bases align to TRBD2. In germline, CDR1 is MRHNA, CDR2 SNTAGT. V trimming: 4 bases; J trimming: 4 bases; junction bases outside the gene matches: 16. This CDR3 is 20 amino acids long. CDR3 amino acids: CASSALAGTSGSRAPDTQYF. The CDR3 nucleotides are TGTGCCAGCAGTGCCTTAGCCGGGACTAGCGGGAGTAGGGCCCCAGATACGCAGTATTTT.

V and J are TRBV5-1 and TRBJ2-1; D not certain. This CDR3 spans 13 amino acids. The germline V gene encodes CDR1 SGHRS and CDR2 YFSETQ. Trimming removed 9 bases from V and 8 bases from J, with 18 bases in between. The CDR3 sequence is CATARLIGHEQFF. Here the CDR3 DNA reads TGCGCCACCGCCCGTTTGATTGGCCATGAGCAGTTCTTC.

The chain joins TRBV28 to TRBJ1-6; the D gene is possibly TRBD1 (6 bases). The CDR3 totals 16 residues. The V end lost 6 bases, the J end lost 5 bases, and 17 bases lay between the germline ends. Germline loops: CDR1 MDHEN, CDR2 SYDVKM. The CDR3 here is CASSFPGRGDNSPLHF. CDR3 DNA: TGTGCCAGCAGCTTTCCAGGGAGGGGGGATAATTCACCCCTCCACTTT.